This T cell receptor beta chain was sequenced during a study of T cell repertoires in cytomegalovirus infection. V was pared by 4 bases and J by 4 bases, with 10 bases between. This CDR3 contains 13 residues. Germline-derived CDR1 and CDR2 are LGHDT and YNNKEL (reference sequence). TCRdb re-analysed the reads in MiXCR, keeping a single row per CDR3 protein. The sample has 100,000 to 150,000 distinct CDR3 sequences, roughly 9% seen once; the top ten hold 10%. This clonotype has a handful of counts. This chain uses TRBV3-1 with TRBJ1-1; D is uncertain. The receptor was isolated from a human donor in good health (CMV status not recorded). Some clones in this sample may be carry-over from other donors' samples. The sample consisted of PBMCs. CDR3 sequence reads: CASSPSLGTEAFF. CDR3 DNA: TGTGCCAGCAGCCCTAGCCTGGGCACTGAAGCTTTCTTT.